One and the same sample provided the 5 T cell receptor beta chains below, sequenced in a study of OX40 agonist ivuxolimab in advanced cancers. The method was immunoSEQ multiplex PCR; TCRdb's version includes in-frame clones alone and lacks a portion of them. The sample holds tens of thousands of clones, 92% seen once. Sequencing used CD4+ or CD8+ T cells sorted from blood, obtained in a trial of the OX40 agonist ivuxolimab. These receptors were collected from an adult with an advanced solid tumor such as melanoma, head and neck, liver or kidney cancer.

J is TRBJ2-1 and V is TRBV15; 7 positions agree with TRBD2. The J segment lost 6 bases and the V segment lost 0 bases, leaving 8 bases of the junction unmatched. Germline V gene lookup returns CDR1 LNHNV and CDR2 YYDKDF (reference sequence). CDR3 length: 16 amino acids. This CDR3 is CATSREMAGALNEQFF. In nucleotides, the CDR3 is TGTGCCACCAGCAGAGAGATGGCGGGAGCCCTCAATGAGCAGTTCTTC.

The chain carries TRBV5-1 and TRBJ2-1; TRBD2 agrees at 15 bases. Looked up from germline, CDR1 is SGHRS and CDR2 is YFSETQ. Trimming at V came to 4 bases and at J to 7 bases, leaving 9 bases not matched to a gene. The CDR3 loop spans 17 amino acids. The DNA for the CDR3 is TGCGCCAGCAGCCCCGGGACTAGCGGGAGGATGGGGAATGAGCAGTTCTTC. It yields the protein CASSPGTSGRMGNEQFF.

The chain combines TRBV7-6 with TRBJ1-5; D is unclear. V was clipped by 5 bases and J by 4 bases, with 9 bases between them. The germline V gene encodes CDR1 SGHVS and CDR2 FNYEAQ. This CDR3 is 13 amino acids long. The DNA for the CDR3 is TGTGCCAGCAGCGTGGTCGATAATCAGCCCCAGCATTTT. Its protein product is CASSVVDNQPQHF. Full variable domain (outside the CDR3, taken from reference TRBV7-6 and TRBJ1-5): GAGVSQSPRYKVTKRGQDVALRCDPISGHVSLYWYRQALGQGPEFLTYFNYEAQQDKSGLPNDRFSAERPEGSISTLTIQRTEQRDSAMYRCASSVVDNQPQHFGDGTRLSIL.

The chain employs TRBV7-2 and TRBJ1-1; D uncertain. The V and J ends lost 5 bases and 2 bases respectively, with 12 bases between them. The V gene's germline CDR1 is SGHTA and CDR2 FQGNSA. The CDR3 has 14 amino acids. The CDR3 loop is CASSPGHRNTEAFF. In nucleotides, the CDR3 is TGTGCCAGCAGCCCGGGCCACAGAAACACTGAAGCTTTCTTT.

The chain employs TRBV5-4 and TRBJ2-7; a weak D match, TRBD2 (5 bases). Trimming removed 2 bases from V and 3 bases from J, with 18 bases in between. The germline gives CDR1 SGHNT, CDR2 YYREEE (reference sequence). This CDR3 is built from 16 residues. Here the CDR3 reads CASSLPPLGRVYEQYF. CDR3 nucleotide sequence: TGTGCCAGCAGCTTACCCCCACTGGGGAGAGTCTACGAGCAGTACTTC.